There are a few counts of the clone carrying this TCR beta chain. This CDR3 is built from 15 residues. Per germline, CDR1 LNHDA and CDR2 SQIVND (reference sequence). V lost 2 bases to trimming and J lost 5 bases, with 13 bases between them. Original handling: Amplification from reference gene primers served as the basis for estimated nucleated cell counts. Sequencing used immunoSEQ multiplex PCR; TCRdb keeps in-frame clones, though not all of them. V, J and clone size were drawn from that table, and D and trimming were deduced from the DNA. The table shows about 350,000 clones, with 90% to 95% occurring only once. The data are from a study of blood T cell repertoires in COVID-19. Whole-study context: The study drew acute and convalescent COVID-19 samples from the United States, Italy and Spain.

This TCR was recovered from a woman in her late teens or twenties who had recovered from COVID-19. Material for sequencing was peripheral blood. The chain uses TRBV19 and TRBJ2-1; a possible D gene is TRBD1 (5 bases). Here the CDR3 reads CASSIWQGFHNEQFF. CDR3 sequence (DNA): TGTGCCAGTAGTATATGGCAGGGTTTCCACAATGAGCAGTTCTTC.